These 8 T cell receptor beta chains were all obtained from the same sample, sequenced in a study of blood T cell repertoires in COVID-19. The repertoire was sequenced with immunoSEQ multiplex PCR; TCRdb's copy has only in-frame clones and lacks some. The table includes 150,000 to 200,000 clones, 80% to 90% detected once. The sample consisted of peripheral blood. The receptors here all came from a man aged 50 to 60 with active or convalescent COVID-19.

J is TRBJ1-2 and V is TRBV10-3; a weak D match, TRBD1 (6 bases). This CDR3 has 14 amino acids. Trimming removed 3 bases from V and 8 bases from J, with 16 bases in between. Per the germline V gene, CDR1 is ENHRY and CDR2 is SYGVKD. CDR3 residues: CAISDVQGRRGYTF. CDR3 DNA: TGTGCCATCAGTGACGTACAGGGTCGGCGGGGCTACACCTTC.

The CDR3 DNA is TGTGCCAGCAGCTTGGCCACAGGGCAGAATTCACCCCTCCACTTT. It translates to CASSLATGQNSPLHF. This chain joins TRBV5-6 and TRBJ1-6; D possibly corresponds to TRBD1 (6 bases). Trimming pared 0 bases from V and 7 bases from J, leaving 11 bases between. Per germline, CDR1 SGHDT and CDR2 YYEEEE. The length of the CDR3 is 15 residues.

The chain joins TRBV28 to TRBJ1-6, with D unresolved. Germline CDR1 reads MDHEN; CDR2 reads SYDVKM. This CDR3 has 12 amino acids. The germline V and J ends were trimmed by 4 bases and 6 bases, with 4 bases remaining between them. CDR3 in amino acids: CASSSSNSPLHF. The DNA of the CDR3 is TGTGCCAGCAGTTCCAGTAATTCACCCCTCCACTTT.

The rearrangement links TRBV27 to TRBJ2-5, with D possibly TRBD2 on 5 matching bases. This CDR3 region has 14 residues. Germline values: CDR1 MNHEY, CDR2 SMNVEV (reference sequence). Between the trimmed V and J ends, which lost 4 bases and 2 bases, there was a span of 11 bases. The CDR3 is CASSSSRRQETQYF. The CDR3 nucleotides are TGTGCCAGCAGTTCTAGCAGAAGACAAGAGACCCAGTACTTC.

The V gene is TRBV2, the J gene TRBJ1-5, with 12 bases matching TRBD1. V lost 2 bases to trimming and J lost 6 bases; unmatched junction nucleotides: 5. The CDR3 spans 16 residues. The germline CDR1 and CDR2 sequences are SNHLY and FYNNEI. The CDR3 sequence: CASSERGQGAVQPQHF. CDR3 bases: TGTGCCAGCAGTGAAAGGGGACAGGGGGCTGTTCAGCCCCAGCATTTT.

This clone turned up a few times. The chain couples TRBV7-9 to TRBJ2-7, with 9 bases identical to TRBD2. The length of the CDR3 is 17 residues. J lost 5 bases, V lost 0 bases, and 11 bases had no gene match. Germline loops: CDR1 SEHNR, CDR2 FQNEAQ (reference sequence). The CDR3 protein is CASSLALGAGGADEQYF. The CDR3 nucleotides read TGTGCCAGCAGCTTAGCCCTCGGGGCGGGAGGGGCGGACGAGCAGTACTTC.

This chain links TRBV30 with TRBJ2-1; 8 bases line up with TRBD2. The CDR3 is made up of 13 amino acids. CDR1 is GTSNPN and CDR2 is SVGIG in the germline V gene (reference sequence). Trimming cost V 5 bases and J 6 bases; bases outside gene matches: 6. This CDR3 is CAWVAGNGNEQFF. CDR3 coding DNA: TGTGCCTGGGTAGCGGGAAACGGCAATGAGCAGTTCTTC.

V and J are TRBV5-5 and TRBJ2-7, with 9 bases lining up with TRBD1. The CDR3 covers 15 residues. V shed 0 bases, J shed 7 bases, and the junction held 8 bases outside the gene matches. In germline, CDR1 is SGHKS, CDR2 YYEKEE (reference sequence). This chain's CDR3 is CASSLATGQGREQYF. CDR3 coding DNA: TGTGCCAGCAGCTTGGCAACGGGACAGGGTCGGGAGCAGTACTTC.